Following are 17 T cell receptor beta chains from one sample sequenced in a study of blood T cells in healthy people across ages. A J-beta primer mix and a sample-barcoded 5' primer were used in a second PCR of about 7 to 12 cycles. TCRdb passed the 5' RACE reads through MiXCR, listing each CDR3 protein once. The sample comprises around 940,000 distinct CDR3 sequences, approximately 50% of which are singletons, and about a fifth rests with the top ten. What was sequenced was blood. The source of these receptors is an older woman in good health.

This clonotype came up a few times. The chain links TRBV20-1 to TRBJ2-7; no clear D gene. Germline-derived CDR1 and CDR2 are DFQATT and SNEGSKA (reference sequence). CDR3 length: 15 amino acids. V was clipped by 6 bases and J by 2 bases, with 20 bases between them. The CDR3 here is CSASLGRLTAYEQYF. DNA for the CDR3: TGCAGTGCCTCTTTAGGCCGTCTAACGGCCTACGAGCAGTACTTC.

The chain employs TRBV3-1 and TRBJ2-1; 7 bases agree with TRBD2. CDR3 size: 17 residues. Germline trimming cut 0 bases from V and 0 bases from J; bases unmatched to any gene: 5. CDR1 and CDR2 from the germline V gene are LGHDT and YNNKEL (reference sequence). The CDR3: CASSQDRLADSYNEQFF. CDR3 bases: TGTGCCAGCAGCCAAGATCGGCTAGCGGACTCCTACAATGAGCAGTTCTTC.

The V and J genes are TRBV2 and TRBJ1-5, with D unresolved. V was pared by 4 bases and J by 7 bases, with 11 bases between. Germline assignment: CDR1 SNHLY and CDR2 FYNNEI. The CDR3 covers 13 residues. The CDR3 region is CASSGEGRQPQHF. CDR3 nucleotides: TGTGCCAGCAGTGGTGAGGGCCGGCAGCCCCAGCATTTT.

The chain links TRBV4-2 to TRBJ2-7; D is perhaps TRBD1 (7 bases). Per the germline V gene, CDR1 is LGHNA and CDR2 is YNFKEQ. Trimming left V 2 bases short and J 7 bases short, with 24 bases between. CDR3 length equals 17 residues. CDR3 nucleotides: TGTGCCAGCAGCCAACGCCTGGAGGGGGCGTGGAACAATGAGCAGTACTTC. Translated: CASSQRLEGAWNNEQYF.

This clonotype turned up a few times. This rearrangement joins TRBV7-2 to TRBJ2-7, with D unclear. This CDR3 has 12 amino acids. Per germline, CDR1 SGHTA and CDR2 FQGNSA. Trimming stripped 0 bases from V and 7 bases from J, with 7 bases between. CDR3 residues: CASSLATREQYF. The CDR3, as DNA: TGTGCCAGCAGCTTAGCGACGAGGGAGCAGTACTTC.

A few counts support this clonotype. V gene TRBV15 combines with J gene TRBJ1-2; D unresolved. Trimming stripped 0 bases from V and 4 bases from J, with 9 bases between. The CDR3 totals 14 residues. Per germline, CDR1 LNHNV and CDR2 YYDKDF (reference sequence). The CDR3 here is CATSREFVGYGYTF. The CDR3 nucleotides read TGTGCCACCAGCAGAGAATTTGTAGGCTATGGCTACACCTTC.

This chain joins TRBV6-1 and TRBJ2-5; TRBD1 aligns across 10 bases. Germline CDR1 is MNHNS and CDR2 is SASEGT. J gave up 1 base and V 6 bases, and 20 bases lay outside the gene matches. This CDR3 spans 20 amino acids. For the CDR3, the DNA is TGTGCCAGCAGCCCCAGAAGGACAGGGGGTAAATCCACTCCCCAAGAGACCCAGTACTTC. It is translated as CASSPRRTGGKSTPQETQYF.

This clonotype was seen more than once but under ten times. The chain joins TRBV3-1 to TRBJ2-5; TRBD2 matches 7 bases. This CDR3 comprises 16 residues. Trimming took 3 bases from V and 0 from J; bases not matched to a gene: 7. Germline CDR1 and CDR2: LGHDT and YNNKEL (reference sequence). CDR3 in DNA: TGTGCCAGCAGCCAGCGAGCTAGCGGAAACCAAGAGACCCAGTACTTC. This sequence encodes CASSQRASGNQETQYF.

This clonotype appeared a few times. The V gene is TRBV27, the J gene TRBJ1-1; no definite D call. The CDR3 totals 14 residues. The ends were cut back, 3 bases at V and 1 base at J, with 9 bases in the middle. The germline gives CDR1 MNHEY, CDR2 SMNVEV (reference sequence). The CDR3 nucleotides read TGTGCCAGCAGTTTCATGGGAAGGAACACTGAAGCTTTCTTT. Amino acids: CASSFMGRNTEAFF.

The chain combines TRBV28 with TRBJ2-3, with 12 bases aligning to TRBD2. After removal of 6 bases from V and 4 bases from J, the junction contained 5 bases not matched to a gene. Germline lookup yields CDR1 MDHEN and CDR2 SYDVKM. This CDR3 spans 15 amino acids. The CDR3 region is CASRSSGRAPDTQYF. The CDR3, as DNA: TGTGCCAGCAGATCTAGCGGGAGGGCCCCAGATACGCAGTATTTT. The entire variable domain, with the rest obtained from reference TRBV28 and TRBJ2-3, is as follows: DVKVTQSSRYLVKRTGEKVFLECVQDMDHENMFWYRQDPGLGLRLIYFSYDVKMKEKGDIPEGYSVSREKKERFSLILESASTNQTSMYLCASRSSGRAPDTQYFGPGTRLTVL.

This clonotype showed up just a few times. The chain couples TRBV6-2 or TRBV6-3 to TRBJ2-7; D is possibly TRBD1 or TRBD2 (6 bases each). CDR1 MNHEY and CDR2 SVGEGT come from the germline V gene. This CDR3 is built from 13 residues. V lost 7 bases, J lost 3 bases, and 13 bases lay in between. DNA of the CDR3: TGTGCCAGCATCCCAGGGGAGGACTACGAGCAGTACTTC. Protein sequence: CASIPGEDYEQYF.

This rearrangement joins TRBV4-2 to TRBJ1-2, with 8 bases fitting TRBD1. J lost 8 bases, V lost 4 bases, and 12 bases had no gene match. Looked up from germline, CDR1 is LGHNA and CDR2 is YNFKEQ. The CDR3 runs 15 residues. CDR3 bases: TGTGCCAGCAGCCCTAACACGGACAGGGTGGGGGGCTACACCTTC. As protein: CASSPNTDRVGGYTF.

This chain connects TRBV28 to TRBJ1-6; TRBD1 is a possible D gene (5 bases). The V gene lost 6 bases and the J gene lost 0 bases, with 12 bases spanning the gap. CDR1 and CDR2 from the germline V gene are MDHEN and SYDVKM. This CDR3 has 16 amino acids. The CDR3 here is CASRWGLSSYNSPLHF. In DNA form, the CDR3 reads TGTGCCAGCAGGTGGGGGTTGAGCTCCTATAATTCACCCCTCCACTTT.

The chain has TRBV5-6 and TRBJ2-1; 9 bases are a match to TRBD1. V gave up 4 bases and J gave up 3 bases; unmatched junction bases: 5. Germline CDR1 SGHDT, CDR2 YYEEEE. The CDR3 has 15 residues. In DNA, the CDR3 is TGTGCCAGCAGCGCCGGACAGGGGCTCTACAATGAGCAGTTCTTC. Translation: CASSAGQGLYNEQFF.

V is TRBV5-1 and J is TRBJ2-2, with 9 bases matching TRBD2. Trimming took 0 bases from V and 3 from J; bases not matched to a gene: 6. The CDR3 has 17 amino acids. Germline V gives CDR1 SGHRS, CDR2 YFSETQ. CDR3 DNA sequence: TGCGCCAGCAGCTTGGAAATGGCTAGCGGGGACACCGGGGAGCTGTTTTTT. Protein sequence: CASSLEMASGDTGELFF. The full variable domain, with the rest looked up from reference TRBV5-1 and TRBJ2-2, is KAGVTQTPRYLIKTRGQQVTLSCSPISGHRSVSWYQQTPGQGLQFLFEYFSETQRNKGNFPGRFSGRQFSNSRSEMNVSTLELGDSALYLCASSLEMASGDTGELFFGEGSRLTVL.

The chain joins TRBV13 to TRBJ2-3, with TRBD2 matching 10 bases. The CDR3 is 17 residues long. V lost 5 bases and J lost 0; bases outside the gene matches: 8. In germline, CDR1 is PRHDT, CDR2 FYEKMQ (reference sequence). The CDR3 DNA is TGTGCCAGCAGCCGACTTGGACTAGCGGATAGCACAGATACGCAGTATTTT. Residues: CASSRLGLADSTDTQYF.

This clonotype was found a few times. The J gene is TRBJ2-3, the V gene TRBV12-3 or TRBV12-4, with 11 bases fitting TRBD1. V shed 6 bases and J 6 bases; nucleotides not matched to a gene: 8. The CDR3 sequence is 15 residues long. CDR3 nucleotide sequence: TGTGCCAGCAGCTCTTCCGGGACAGGGGGTGATACGCAGTATTTT. It translates to CASSSSGTGGDTQYF.